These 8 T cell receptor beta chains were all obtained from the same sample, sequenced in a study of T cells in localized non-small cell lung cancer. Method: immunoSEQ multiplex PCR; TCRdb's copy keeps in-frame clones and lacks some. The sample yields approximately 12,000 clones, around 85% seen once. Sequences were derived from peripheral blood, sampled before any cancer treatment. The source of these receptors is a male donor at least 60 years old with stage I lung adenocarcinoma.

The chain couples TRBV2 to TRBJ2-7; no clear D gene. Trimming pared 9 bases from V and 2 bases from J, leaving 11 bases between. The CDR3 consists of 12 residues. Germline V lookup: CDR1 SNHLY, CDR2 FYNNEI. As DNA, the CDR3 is TGTGCCAGTCAACTTTTTACCTACGAGCAGTACTTC. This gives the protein CASQLFTYEQYF.

CDR3 sequence reads: CASSTGGDSGNTIYF. CDR3 nucleotides: TGTGCCAGCAGCACGGGGGGGGACTCTGGAAACACCATATATTTT. The chain links TRBV5-4 to TRBJ1-3, with TRBD1 as a possible D gene (5 bases). The CDR3 has 15 residues. V lost 4 bases, J lost 0 bases, and 11 bases lay in between. CDR1 is SGHNT and CDR2 is YYREEE in the germline V gene (reference sequence).

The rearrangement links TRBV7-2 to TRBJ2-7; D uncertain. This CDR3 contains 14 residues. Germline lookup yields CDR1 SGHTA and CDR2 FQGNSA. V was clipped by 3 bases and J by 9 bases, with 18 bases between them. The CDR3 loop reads CASSLDHPLNRQYF. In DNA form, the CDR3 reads TGTGCCAGCAGCTTGGACCATCCCCTAAATCGGCAGTACTTC. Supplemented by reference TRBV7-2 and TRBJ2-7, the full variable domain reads GAGVSQSPSNKVTEKGKDVELRCDPISGHTALYWYRQSLGQGLEFLIYFQGNSAPDKSGLPSDRFSAERTGGSVSTLTIQRTQQEDSAVYLCASSLDHPLNRQYFGPGTRLTVT.

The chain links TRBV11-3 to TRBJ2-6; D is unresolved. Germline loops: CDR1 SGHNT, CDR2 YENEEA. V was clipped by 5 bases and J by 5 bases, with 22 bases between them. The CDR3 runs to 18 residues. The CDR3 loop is CASSRQLSRQSRANVLTF. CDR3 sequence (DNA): TGTGCCAGCAGCCGCCAACTCTCTCGACAAAGTCGGGCCAACGTCCTGACTTTC.

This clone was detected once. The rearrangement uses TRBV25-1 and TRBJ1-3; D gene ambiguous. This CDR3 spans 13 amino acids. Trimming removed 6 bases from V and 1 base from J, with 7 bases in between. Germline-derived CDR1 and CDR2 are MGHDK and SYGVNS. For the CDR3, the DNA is TGTGCCAGCAGCCCCGAATCTGGAAACACCATATATTTT. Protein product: CASSPESGNTIYF. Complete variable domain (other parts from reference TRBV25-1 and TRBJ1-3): EADIYQTPRYLVIGTGKKITLECSQTMGHDKMYWYQQDPGMELHLIHYSYGVNSTEKGDLSSESTVSRIRTEHFPLTLESARPSHTSQYLCASSPESGNTIYFGEGSWLTVV.

The CDR3 DNA is TGTGCCAGCAGTTTAGCAAAGGGGAATGAAAAACTGTTTTTT. It codes for CASSLAKGNEKLFF. V is TRBV28 and J is TRBJ1-4; TRBD1 is a possible D gene (5 bases). Trimming took 2 bases from V and 5 from J, leaving 9 bases between them. CDR3 length: 14 residues. Looked up from germline, CDR1 is MDHEN and CDR2 is SYDVKM. The full variable domain, in which reference TRBV28 and TRBJ1-4 provide the parts outside the CDR3, is DVKVTQSSRYLVKRTGEKVFLECVQDMDHENMFWYRQDPGLGLRLIYFSYDVKMKEKGDIPEGYSVSREKKERFSLILESASTNQTSMYLCASSLAKGNEKLFFGSGTQLSVL.

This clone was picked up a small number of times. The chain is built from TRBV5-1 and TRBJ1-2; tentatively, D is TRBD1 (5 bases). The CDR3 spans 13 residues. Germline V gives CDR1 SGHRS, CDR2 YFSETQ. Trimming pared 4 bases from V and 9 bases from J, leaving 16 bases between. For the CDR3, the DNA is TGCGCCAGCAGCCCGGGGGTGGCCGGTAGCTACACCTTC. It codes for CASSPGVAGSYTF.

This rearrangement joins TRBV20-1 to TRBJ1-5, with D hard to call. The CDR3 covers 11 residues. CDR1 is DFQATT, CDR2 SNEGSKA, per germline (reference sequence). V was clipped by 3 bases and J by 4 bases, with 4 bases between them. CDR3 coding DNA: TGCAGTGCTAGCGGGAATCAGCCCCAGCATTTT. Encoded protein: CSASGNQPQHF.